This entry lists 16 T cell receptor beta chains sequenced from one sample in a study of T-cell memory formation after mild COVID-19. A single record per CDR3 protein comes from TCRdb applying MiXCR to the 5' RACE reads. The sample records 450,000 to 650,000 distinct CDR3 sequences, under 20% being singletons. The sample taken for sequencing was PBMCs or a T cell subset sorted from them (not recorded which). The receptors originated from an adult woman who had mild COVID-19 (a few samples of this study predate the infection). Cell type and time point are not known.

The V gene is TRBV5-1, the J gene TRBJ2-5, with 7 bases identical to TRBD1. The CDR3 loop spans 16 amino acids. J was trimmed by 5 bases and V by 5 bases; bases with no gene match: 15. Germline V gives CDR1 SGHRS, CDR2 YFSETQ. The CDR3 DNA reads TGCGCCAGCAGTAGACAGGGAGAGTCCATAATGGAGACCCAGTACTTC. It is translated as CASSRQGESIMETQYF. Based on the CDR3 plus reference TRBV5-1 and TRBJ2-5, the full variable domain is KAGVTQTPRYLIKTRGQQVTLSCSPISGHRSVSWYQQTPGQGLQFLFEYFSETQRNKGNFPGRFSGRQFSNSRSEMNVSTLELGDSALYLCASSRQGESIMETQYFGPGTRLLVL.

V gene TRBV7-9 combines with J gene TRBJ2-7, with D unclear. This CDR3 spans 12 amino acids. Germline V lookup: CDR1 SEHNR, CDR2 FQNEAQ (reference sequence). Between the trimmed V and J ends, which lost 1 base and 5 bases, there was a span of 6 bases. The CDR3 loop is CASSLEGHEQYF. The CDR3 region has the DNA TGTGCCAGCAGCTTAGAGGGCCACGAGCAGTACTTC.

The chain's CDR3 is CASGEFGDTQYF. In nucleotides, the CDR3 is TGTGCCAGCGGTGAGTTCGGAGATACGCAGTATTTT. The V and J genes are TRBV7-3 and TRBJ2-3; no firm D call. The CDR3 contains 12 residues. The V end was cut by 8 bases, the J end by 5 bases, with 11 bases between. In germline, CDR1 is SGHTA, CDR2 FQGTGA.

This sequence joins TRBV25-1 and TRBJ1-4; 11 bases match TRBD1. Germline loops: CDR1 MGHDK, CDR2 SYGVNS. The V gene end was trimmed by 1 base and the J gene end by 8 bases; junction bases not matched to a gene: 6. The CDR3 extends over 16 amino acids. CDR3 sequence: CASSELGTGGYEKLFF. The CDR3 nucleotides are TGTGCCAGCAGTGAATTGGGGACAGGGGGATACGAAAAACTGTTTTTT.

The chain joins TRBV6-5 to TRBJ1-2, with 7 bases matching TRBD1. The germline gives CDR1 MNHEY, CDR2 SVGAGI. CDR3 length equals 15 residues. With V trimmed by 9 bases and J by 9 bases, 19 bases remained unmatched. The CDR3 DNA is TGTGCCAGTCGCCGGGACAGCGTTTTCACGGGAAGCTACACCTTC. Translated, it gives CASRRDSVFTGSYTF.

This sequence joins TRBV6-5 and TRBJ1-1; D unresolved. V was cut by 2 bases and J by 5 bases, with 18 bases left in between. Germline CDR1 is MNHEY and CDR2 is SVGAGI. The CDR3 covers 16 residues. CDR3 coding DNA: TGTGCCAGCAGTTACCATAGTGCAGCTGGGCGGACTGAAGCTTTCTTT. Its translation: CASSYHSAAGRTEAFF.

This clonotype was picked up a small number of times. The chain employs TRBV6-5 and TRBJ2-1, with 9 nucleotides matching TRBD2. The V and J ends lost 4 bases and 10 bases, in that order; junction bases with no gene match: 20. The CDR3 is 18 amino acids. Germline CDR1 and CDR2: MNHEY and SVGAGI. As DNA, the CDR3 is TGTGCCAGCAGTTCCCTGGGTAGCGGGAGCTCCCACGTTGACGAGCAGTTCTTC. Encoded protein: CASSSLGSGSSHVDEQFF.

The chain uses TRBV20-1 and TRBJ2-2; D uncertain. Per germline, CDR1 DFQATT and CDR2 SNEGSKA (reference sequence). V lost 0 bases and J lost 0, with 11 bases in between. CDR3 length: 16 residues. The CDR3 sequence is CSARDHGEANTGELFF. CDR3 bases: TGCAGTGCTAGAGATCATGGCGAAGCGAACACCGGGGAGCTGTTTTTT.

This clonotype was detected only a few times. Here the CDR3 DNA reads TGCGCCAGCAGCTTGCATGGTGCGGATCCCTACAATGAGCAGTTCTTC. It is translated as CASSLHGADPYNEQFF. The rearrangement links TRBV5-1 to TRBJ2-1; D remains unclear. Trimming cost V 1 base and J 2 bases, with 13 bases left between them. Germline lookup yields CDR1 SGHRS and CDR2 YFSETQ. There are 16 residues in the CDR3.

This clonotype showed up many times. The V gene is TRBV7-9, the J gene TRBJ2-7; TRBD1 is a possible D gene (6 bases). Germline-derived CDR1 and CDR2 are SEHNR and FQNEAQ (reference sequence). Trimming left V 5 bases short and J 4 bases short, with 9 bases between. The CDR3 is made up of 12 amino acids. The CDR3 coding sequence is TGTGCCAGCAGCACAGACAGGTACGAGCAGTACTTC. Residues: CASSTDRYEQYF. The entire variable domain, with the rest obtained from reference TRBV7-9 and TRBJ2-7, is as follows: DTGVSQNPRHKITKRGQNVTFRCDPISEHNRLYWYRQTLGQGPEFLTYFQNEAQLEKSRLLSDRFSAERPKGSFSTLEIQRTEQGDSAMYLCASSTDRYEQYFGPGTRLTVT.

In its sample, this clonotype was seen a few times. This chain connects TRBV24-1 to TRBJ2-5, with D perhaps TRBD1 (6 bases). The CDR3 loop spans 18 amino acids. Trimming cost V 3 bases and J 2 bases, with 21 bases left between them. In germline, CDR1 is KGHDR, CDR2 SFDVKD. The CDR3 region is CATSDPRPPDRRQETQYF. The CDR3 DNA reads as TGTGCCACCAGTGATCCCCGACCCCCTGACAGGAGACAAGAGACCCAGTACTTC.

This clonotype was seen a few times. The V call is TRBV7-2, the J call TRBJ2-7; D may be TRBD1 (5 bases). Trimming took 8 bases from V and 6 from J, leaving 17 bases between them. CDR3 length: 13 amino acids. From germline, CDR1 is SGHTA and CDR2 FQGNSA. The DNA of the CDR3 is TGTGCCAGCCTCGACAGAAGGTCTGCCGAGCAGTACTTC. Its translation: CASLDRRSAEQYF.

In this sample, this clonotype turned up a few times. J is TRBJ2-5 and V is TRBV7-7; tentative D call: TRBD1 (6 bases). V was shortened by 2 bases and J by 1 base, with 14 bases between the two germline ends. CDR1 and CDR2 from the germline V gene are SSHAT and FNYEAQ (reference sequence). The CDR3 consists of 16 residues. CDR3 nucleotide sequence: TGTGCCAGCAGCTTATCTGGGGGCCACTTCCAAGAGACCCAGTACTTC. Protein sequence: CASSLSGGHFQETQYF.

CDR3: CASSFQRSSGTGTDTQYF. Here the CDR3 DNA reads TGTGCCAGCAGCTTCCAGAGGTCAAGCGGGACGGGCACAGATACGCAGTATTTT. The chain joins TRBV3-1 to TRBJ2-3; 7 bases are a match to TRBD2. There are 18 residues in the CDR3. The trim removed 5 bases at V and 1 base at J, leaving 15 bases unmatched. The germline CDR1 and CDR2 sequences are LGHDT and YNNKEL (reference sequence).

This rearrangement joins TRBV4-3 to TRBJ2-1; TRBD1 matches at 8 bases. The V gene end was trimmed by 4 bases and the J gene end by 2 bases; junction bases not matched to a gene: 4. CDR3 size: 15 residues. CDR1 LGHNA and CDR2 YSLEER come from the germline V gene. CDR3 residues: CASSRTGGTYNEQFF. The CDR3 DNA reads TGCGCCAGCAGCCGAACAGGGGGGACCTACAATGAGCAGTTCTTC.

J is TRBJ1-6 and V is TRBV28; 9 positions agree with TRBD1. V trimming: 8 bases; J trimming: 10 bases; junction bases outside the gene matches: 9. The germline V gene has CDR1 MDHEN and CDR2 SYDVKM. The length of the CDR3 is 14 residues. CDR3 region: CASRRDRVWSPLHF. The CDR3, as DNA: TGTGCCAGCCGCCGGGACAGGGTATGGTCACCCCTCCACTTT.